These T cell receptor beta chains were read from a single sample in a study of brain T cells in children with intractable seizures. Sequencing used immunoSEQ multiplex PCR; TCRdb keeps in-frame clones, though not all of them. The profile shows 300,000 to 400,000 clones, over 90% of them singletons. Sequenced here: peripheral blood, sampled approximately 5 months after surgery. Receptors were obtained from a boy under three years old with tuberous sclerosis and intractable seizures. Both conserved end residues are part of each CDR3. D genes are given only for firm matches. The listing skips clone size in some rows; elsewhere it reads once, few, many or a size class.

J gene,D gene,V gene,clone size,CDR3 protein,CDR3 DNA
TRBJ1-6,TRBD1,TRBV2,.,CASTTGQSPLHF,TGTGCCAGCACCACGGGACAGTCACCCCTCCACTTT
TRBJ1-4,.,TRBV29-1,.,CSVDRGGRLFF,TGCAGCGTTGATCGGGGGGGTAGACTGTTTTTT
TRBJ2-7,.,TRBV9,.,CASSGHGYEQYF,TGTGCCAGCAGTGGGCATGGCTACGAGCAGTACTTC
TRBJ2-2,TRBD2,TRBV18,once,CASSPPKRRGTTGELFF,TGTGCCAGCTCACCACCGAAGCGGCGGGGGACCACCGGGGAGCTGTTTTTT
TRBJ1-1,TRBD1,TRBV7-9,.,CASSARQGTDTEAFF,TGTGCCAGCAGCGCACGACAGGGAACGGACACTGAAGCTTTCTTT
TRBJ1-2,TRBD1,TRBV19,.,CASSTGRTGTSGYTF,TGTGCCAGTAGTACGGGCCGGACAGGGACTAGTGGCTACACCTTC
TRBJ1-2,.,TRBV6-5,.,CASGRPGGTF,TGTGCCAGCGGCAGGCCTGGCGGTACCTTC
TRBJ2-3,.,TRBV2,.,CASSVVTDTQYF,TGTGCCAGCAGTGTGGTTACAGATACGCAGTATTTT
TRBJ1-4,TRBD1,TRBV27,.,CASSQTGLNEKLFF,TGTGCCAGCAGCCAGACAGGGCTTAATGAAAAACTGTTTTTT
TRBJ1-2,TRBD1,TRBV2,.,CASSRQGSNYGYTF,TGTGCCAGCAGTAGACAGGGGTCAAACTATGGCTACACCTTC
TRBJ1-4,TRBD1,TRBV5-6,.,CASSWTGRNNEKLFF,TGTGCCAGCAGCTGGACAGGCCGGAACAATGAAAAACTGTTTTTT
TRBJ2-5,TRBD2,TRBV5-1,.,CASSSVSGLAGGQTGTEETQYF,TGCGCCAGCAGCTCTGTTTCGGGACTAGCGGGGGGTCAGACTGGTACTGAAGAGACCCAGTACTTC
TRBJ1-4,.,TRBV6-5,.,CASSYSGRSEKLFF,TGTGCCAGCAGTTACTCAGGACGGAGTGAAAAACTGTTTTTT
TRBJ1-3,.,TRBV13,.,CASSLISGEGRNTIYF,TGTGCCAGCAGCTTAATTTCGGGAGAGGGCAGAAACACCATATATTTT
TRBJ1-2,TRBD1,TRBV6-2/TRBV6-3,once,CASSYTDRGYYGYTF,TGTGCCAGCAGTTACACGGACAGGGGGTACTATGGCTACACCTTC
TRBJ2-7,.,TRBV27,.,CASRRTSSYEQYF,TGTGCCAGCAGGCGGACTTCTTCCTACGAGCAGTACTTC
TRBJ2-1,.,TRBV24-1,.,CATSGGGVYNEQFF,TGTGCCACCAGTGGGGGGGGCGTCTACAATGAGCAGTTCTTC
TRBJ2-1,TRBD2,TRBV19,once,CASSIVGLASNEQFF,TGTGCCAGTAGTATAGTCGGACTAGCTAGCAATGAGCAGTTCTTC
TRBJ1-2,.,TRBV2,.,CASSGSTRYGYTF,TGTGCCAGCAGTGGCTCAACTCGGTATGGCTACACCTTC
TRBJ2-5,.,TRBV6-5,.,CASSYSRETQYF,TGTGCCAGCAGTTACTCTCGCGAGACCCAGTACTTC
TRBJ2-2,.,TRBV7-8,.,CASSLEVNTGELFF,TGTGCCAGCAGCTTAGAAGTCAACACCGGGGAGCTGTTTTTT
TRBJ2-7,.,TRBV19,.,CASSTTPDYEQYF,TGTGCCAGTAGTACCACCCCCGACTACGAGCAGTACTTC
TRBJ2-7,.,TRBV19,.,CASSRGQVSHEQYF,TGTGCCAGTAGTAGGGGGCAGGTCTCCCACGAGCAGTACTTC
TRBJ2-7,.,TRBV19,once,CASSPGVDYEQYF,TGTGCCAGTAGTCCTGGAGTAGACTACGAGCAGTACTTC
TRBJ2-5,TRBD2,TRBV18,few,CASSPPLTSGGQGTQYF,TGTGCCAGCTCACCACCGCTGACTAGCGGGGGGCAGGGGACCCAGTACTTC
TRBJ2-1,.,TRBV7-2,.,CASSLRGGIIKVSYNEQFF,TGTGCCAGCAGCTTACGTGGCGGGATTATAAAAGTCTCCTACAATGAGCAGTTCTTC
TRBJ2-3,TRBD2,TRBV7-3,.,CASSLRGGRGASTDTQYF,TGTGCCAGCAGCTTACGAGGAGGGCGGGGGGCTAGCACAGATACGCAGTATTTT
TRBJ1-1,.,TRBV25-1,.,CASSERGLITEAFF,TGTGCCAGCAGTGAACGGGGGTTAATCACTGAAGCTTTCTTT
TRBJ2-5,.,TRBV23-1,once,CASKIGRGAETQYF,TGCGCCAGCAAAATCGGCAGGGGTGCAGAGACCCAGTACTTC
TRBJ1-1,.,TRBV11-2,.,CASSRYGVEAFF,TGTGCCAGCAGCCGATACGGGGTTGAAGCTTTCTTT
TRBJ1-2,.,TRBV28,once,CASSSSGPQGYTF,TGTGCCAGCAGTTCAAGCGGGCCCCAGGGCTACACCTTC
TRBJ2-1,TRBD2,TRBV3-1/TRBV3-2,.,CASSQDLQREYYNEQFF,TGTGCCAGCAGCCAAGATCTCCAGCGGGAGTACTACAATGAGCAGTTCTTC
TRBJ1-1,.,TRBV3-1/TRBV3-2,few,CASSPGVGMWNTEAFF,TGTGCCAGCAGCCCGGGAGTGGGGATGTGGAACACTGAAGCTTTCTTT
TRBJ2-7,TRBD1,TRBV29-1,.,CSVGRGTGGYEQYF,TGCAGCGTCGGAAGAGGCACAGGGGGCTACGAGCAGTACTTC
TRBJ1-1,TRBD1,TRBV28,.,CASRKGGATEAFF,TGTGCCAGCAGAAAAGGGGGCGCGACTGAAGCTTTCTTT
TRBJ2-5,TRBD1,TRBV3-1/TRBV3-2,.,CASSPRGQVSRRRQETQYF,TGTGCCAGCAGCCCTAGGGGACAGGTTTCCAGAAGAAGACAAGAGACCCAGTACTTC
TRBJ1-2,.,TRBV7-9,.,CASSPQLRTEVVDYGYTF,TGTGCCAGCAGCCCCCAGCTCCGTACAGAGGTAGTGGACTATGGCTACACCTTC
TRBJ2-2,TRBD2,TRBV4-2,.,CASSQDPAGGNTGELFF,TGTGCCAGCAGCCAAGACCCAGCGGGGGGGAACACCGGGGAGCTGTTTTTT
TRBJ2-2,.,TRBV19,.,CASSIGGTDTGELFF,TGTGCCAGTAGTATAGGCGGGACGGACACCGGGGAGCTGTTTTTT
TRBJ1-1,.,TRBV24-1,.,CATVSGLGEAFF,TGTGCCACCGTATCAGGACTTGGGGAAGCTTTCTTT
TRBJ2-7,TRBD1,TRBV6-4,.,CASTLKKQGRRPYEQYF,TGTGCCAGCACCCTAAAAAAACAGGGGCGCCGTCCCTACGAGCAGTACTTC
TRBJ2-3,TRBD2,TRBV5-1,.,CASSRLAGNPTDTQYF,TGCGCCAGCAGCCGACTAGCGGGGAACCCCACAGATACGCAGTATTTT
TRBJ1-5,.,TRBV6-5,.,CASVGVQPQHF,TGTGCCAGTGTGGGGGTTCAGCCCCAGCATTTT